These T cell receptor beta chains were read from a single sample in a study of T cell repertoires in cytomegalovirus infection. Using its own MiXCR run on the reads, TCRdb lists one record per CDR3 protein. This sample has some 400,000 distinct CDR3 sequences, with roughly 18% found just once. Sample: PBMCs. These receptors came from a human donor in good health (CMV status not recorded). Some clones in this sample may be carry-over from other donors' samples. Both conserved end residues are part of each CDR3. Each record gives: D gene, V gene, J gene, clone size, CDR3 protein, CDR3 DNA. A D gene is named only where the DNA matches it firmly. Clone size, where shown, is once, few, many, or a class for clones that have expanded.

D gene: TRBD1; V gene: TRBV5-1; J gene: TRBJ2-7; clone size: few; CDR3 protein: CASSLEPVTGGSEQYF; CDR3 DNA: TGCGCCAGCAGCTTGGAACCGGTGACAGGGGGCTCCGAGCAGTACTTC
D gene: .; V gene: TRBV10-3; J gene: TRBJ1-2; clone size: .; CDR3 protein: CAISVGGNYGYTF; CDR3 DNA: TGTGCCATCAGTGTGGGGGGTAACTATGGCTACACCTTC
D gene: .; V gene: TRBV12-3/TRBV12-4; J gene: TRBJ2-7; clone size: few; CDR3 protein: CASSIRTGQQYF; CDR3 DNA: TGTGCCAGCAGCATTAGGACGGGGCAGCAGTACTTC
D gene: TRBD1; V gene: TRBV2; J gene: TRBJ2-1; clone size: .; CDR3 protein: CASSGQGTNEQFF; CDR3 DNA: TGTGCCAGCAGCGGACAGGGGACCAATGAGCAGTTCTTC
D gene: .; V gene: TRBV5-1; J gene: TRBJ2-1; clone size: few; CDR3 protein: CASSLPQVGQGDEQFF; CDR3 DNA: TGCGCCAGCAGCTTGCCCCAGGTGGGACAAGGCGATGAGCAGTTCTTC
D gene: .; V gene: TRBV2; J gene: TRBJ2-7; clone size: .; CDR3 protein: CASKGGSSYEQYF; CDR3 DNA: TGTGCCAGCAAGGGCGGTAGCTCCTACGAGCAGTACTTC
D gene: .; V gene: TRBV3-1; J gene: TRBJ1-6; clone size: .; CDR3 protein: CASSQDQQGAYNSPLHF; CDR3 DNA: TGTGCCAGCAGCCAAGATCAGCAGGGCGCCTATAATTCACCCCTCCACTTT
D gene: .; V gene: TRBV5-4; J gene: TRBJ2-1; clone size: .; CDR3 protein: CASSVPGQYNEQFF; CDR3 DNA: TGTGCCAGCAGCGTTCCGGGACAATACAATGAGCAGTTCTTC
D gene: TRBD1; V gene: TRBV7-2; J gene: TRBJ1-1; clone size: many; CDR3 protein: CASSPSRGENTEAFF; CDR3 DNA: TGTGCCAGCAGCCCCTCCAGGGGGGAGAACACTGAAGCTTTCTTT
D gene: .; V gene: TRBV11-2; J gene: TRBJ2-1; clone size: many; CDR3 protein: CASSFSYSYNEQFF; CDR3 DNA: TGTGCCAGCAGCTTTAGTTACAGCTACAATGAGCAGTTCTTC
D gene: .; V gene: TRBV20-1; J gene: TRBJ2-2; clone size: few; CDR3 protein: CSAIDYSLNTGELFF; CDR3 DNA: TGCAGTGCTATAGACTATAGTTTGAACACCGGGGAGCTGTTTTTT
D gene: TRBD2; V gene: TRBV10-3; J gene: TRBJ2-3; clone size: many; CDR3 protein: CAISDLRETTDTQYF; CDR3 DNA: TGTGCCATCAGTGACCTGCGGGAGACCACAGATACGCAGTATTTT
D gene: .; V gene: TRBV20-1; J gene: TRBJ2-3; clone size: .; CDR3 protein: CSARRDLITDTQYF; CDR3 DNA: TGCAGTGCTAGAAGGGACTTGATCACAGATACGCAGTATTTT
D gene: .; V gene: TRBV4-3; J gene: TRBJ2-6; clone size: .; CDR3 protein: CASSQEIWGTSGANVLTF; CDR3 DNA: TGCGCCAGCAGCCAAGAAATTTGGGGGACCTCTGGGGCCAACGTCCTGACTTTC
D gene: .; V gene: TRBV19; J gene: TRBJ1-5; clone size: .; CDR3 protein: CASSKPGTYSKTGGQPQHF; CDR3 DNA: TGTGCCAGTAGTAAACCCGGGACATACTCAAAAACTGGGGGTCAGCCCCAGCATTTT
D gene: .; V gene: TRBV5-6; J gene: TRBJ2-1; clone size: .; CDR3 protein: CASSLPLAAYNEQFF; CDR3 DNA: TGTGCCAGCAGTCTCCCCTTAGCGGCCTACAATGAGCAGTTCTTC
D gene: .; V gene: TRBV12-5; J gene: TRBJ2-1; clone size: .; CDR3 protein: CASGQPRGPYNEQFF; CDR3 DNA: TGTGCTAGTGGTCAGCCCAGGGGTCCCTACAATGAGCAGTTCTTC
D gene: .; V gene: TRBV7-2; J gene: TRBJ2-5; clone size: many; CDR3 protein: CASSSGGQETQYF; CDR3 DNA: TGTGCCAGCAGCTCCGGAGGCCAAGAGACCCAGTACTTC
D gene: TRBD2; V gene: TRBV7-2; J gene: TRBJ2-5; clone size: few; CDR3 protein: CASSALAGVGETQYF; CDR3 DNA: TGTGCCAGCAGCGCTTTAGCGGGAGTGGGGGAGACCCAGTACTTC
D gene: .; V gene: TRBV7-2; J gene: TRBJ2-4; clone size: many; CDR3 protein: CASSLAMGSIQYF; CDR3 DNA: TGTGCCAGCAGTCTAGCGATGGGCTCTATTCAGTACTTC
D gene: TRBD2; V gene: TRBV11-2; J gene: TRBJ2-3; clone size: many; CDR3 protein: CASSSEGLAGTDTQYF; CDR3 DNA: TGTGCCAGCAGCTCCGAGGGACTAGCGGGAACAGATACGCAGTATTTT
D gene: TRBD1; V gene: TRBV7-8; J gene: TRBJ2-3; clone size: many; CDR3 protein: CASSPRRTGSTDTQYF; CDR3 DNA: TGTGCCAGCAGCCCCCGACGGACAGGATCCACAGATACGCAGTATTTT
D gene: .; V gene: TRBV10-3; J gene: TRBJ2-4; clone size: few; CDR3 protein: CAISESWGLAKNIQYF; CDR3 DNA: TGTGCCATCAGTGAGTCTTGGGGTCTAGCCAAAAACATTCAGTACTTC
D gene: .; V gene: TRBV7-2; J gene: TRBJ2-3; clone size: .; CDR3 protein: CASSLVTPGVSADTQYF; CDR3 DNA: TGTGCCAGCAGCTTAGTAACCCCCGGGGTGAGCGCAGATACGCAGTATTTT